The 20 T cell receptor beta chains below all came from one sample that was sequenced in a study of cytomegalovirus exposure and HLA in healthy donors (dated by TCRdb to the late 2010s). The library was generated by the immunoSEQ multiplex PCR assay. For the multiplex PCR, a mixture combining 60 forward primers for TCR Vbeta segments and 13 reverse primers for TCR Jbeta segments was used. Here the immuneACCESS table is served through TCRdb, limited to in-frame sequences with V and J called. Missing clones are a known gap in these copies; in checked studies unresolved V genes cover under half, and the rest lacks a known reason. The sample table holds approximately 120,000 clones, of which around three quarters were seen once. Roughly 5.9% of the sample belongs to the ten largest clones. The sample was PBMCs. These receptors all come from a woman aged 40 to 55 in good health and CMV-seronegative.

This rearrangement joins TRBV4-1 to TRBJ1-1; no clear D. The germline V and J ends were trimmed by 0 bases and 13 bases, with 15 bases remaining between them. From germline, CDR1 is MGHRA and CDR2 YSYEKL. This CDR3 spans 13 amino acids. CDR3 sequence (DNA): TGCGCCAGCAGCCAAGAGGAAAAAAGCCGGGATTTCTTT. Its translation: CASSQEEKSRDFF.

Only one count was recorded for this clone. V and J are TRBV6-5 and TRBJ2-4; maybe TRBD1 (5 bases). V lost 5 bases to trimming and J lost 6 bases, with 11 bases between them. Germline V gene sequence: CDR1 MNHEY, CDR2 SVGAGI. The CDR3 is made up of 13 amino acids. CDR3 protein: CASSRGLRNIQYF. Written as DNA, the CDR3 is TGTGCCAGCAGTAGGGGCCTTCGAAACATTCAGTACTTC.

The chain links TRBV7-2 to TRBJ2-1, with D unclear. V lost 3 bases, J lost 4 bases, and 7 bases lay in between. Germline values: CDR1 SGHTA, CDR2 FQGNSA. The CDR3 spans 13 residues. The CDR3 loop reads CASSFPGYNEQFF. The CDR3 nucleotides read TGTGCCAGCAGCTTCCCCGGTTACAATGAGCAGTTCTTC.

The V call is TRBV5-1, the J call TRBJ2-5, with TRBD2 matching over 8 bases. This CDR3 contains 16 residues. Germline V gene lookup returns CDR1 SGHRS and CDR2 YFSETQ. Trimming cost V 5 bases and J 2 bases; bases outside gene matches: 11. CDR3 region: CASSRRGGRDQETQYF. In DNA, the CDR3 is TGCGCCAGCAGTCGACGGGGGGGACGGGATCAAGAGACCCAGTACTTC.

This chain uses TRBV6-5 with TRBJ2-7, with 7 bases that match TRBD2. Unmatched junction bases numbered 9, after V lost 6 bases and J lost 7 bases. The CDR3 covers 13 residues. The germline V gene has CDR1 MNHEY and CDR2 SVGAGI. CDR3 amino acids: CASRSGGRSEQYF. For the CDR3, the DNA is TGTGCCAGCAGATCGGGAGGAAGGAGTGAGCAGTACTTC.

This clone was counted between two and nine times. DNA of the CDR3: TGTGCCAGCACCCCGGGACAGGGAGGTGAGCAGTTCTTC. It specifies CASTPGQGGEQFF. This chain links TRBV28 with TRBJ2-1; TRBD1 aligns across 9 bases. Germline trimming cut 7 bases from V and 9 bases from J; bases unmatched to any gene: 7. The CDR3 runs to 13 residues. From germline, CDR1 is MDHEN and CDR2 SYDVKM.

This chain connects TRBV7-9 to TRBJ1-5; D not resolved. V lost 6 bases and J lost 5, with 26 bases in between. Germline V gene data show CDR1 as SEHNR and CDR2 as FQNEAQ (reference sequence). This CDR3 region has 18 residues. This CDR3 reads CASSSARESQERDQPQHF. In DNA, the CDR3 is TGTGCCAGCAGTTCCGCCCGGGAAAGTCAAGAGAGGGATCAGCCCCAGCATTTT.

This rearrangement joins TRBV19 to TRBJ1-1, with D hard to call. Germline loops: CDR1 LNHDA, CDR2 SQIVND (reference sequence). Trimming took off 9 bases at V and 0 bases at J, with 23 bases between the two ends. CDR3 length: 17 amino acids. In DNA, the CDR3 is TGTGCCAGCCGCCCGCAAGTTGACTCCATCATGAACACTGAAGCTTTCTTT. Its translation: CASRPQVDSIMNTEAFF.

The genes are TRBV5-4 and TRBJ1-2; 8 bases line up with TRBD1. The CDR3 is 14 residues long. The V gene end was trimmed by 4 bases and the J gene end by 4 bases; junction bases not matched to a gene: 6. The germline gives CDR1 SGHNT, CDR2 YYREEE (reference sequence). DNA of the CDR3: TGTGCCAGCAGCACGAACAGGGGGAGCTATGGCTACACCTTC. This sequence encodes CASSTNRGSYGYTF. The full variable domain, its missing parts supplied by reference TRBV5-4 and TRBJ1-2, is ETGVTQSPTHLIKTRGQQVTLRCSSQSGHNTVSWYQQALGQGPQFIFQYYREEENGRGNFPPRFSGLQFPNYSSELNVNALELDDSALYLCASSTNRGSYGYTFGSGTRLTVV.

The V gene is TRBV11-2, the J gene TRBJ2-1, with 8 positions matching TRBD2. CDR3 size: 15 residues. The ends lost 0 bases at V and 6 bases at J; junction bases unmatched: 4. Germline loops: CDR1 SGHAT, CDR2 FQNNGV. The CDR3 reads CASSLEAGGLNEQFF. The CDR3 coding sequence is TGTGCCAGCAGCTTAGAGGCGGGAGGACTCAATGAGCAGTTCTTC.

This chain joins TRBV7-6 and TRBJ1-5, with D tentatively TRBD1 (6 bases). V lost 2 bases to trimming and J lost 7 bases, with 12 bases between them. The CDR3 consists of 14 residues. Germline assignment: CDR1 SGHVS and CDR2 FNYEAQ. DNA of the CDR3: TGTGCCAGCAGCTTAAACAGGGTTGGGCAGCCCCAGCATTTT. Residues: CASSLNRVGQPQHF.

The V call is TRBV6-5, the J call TRBJ1-5; D is perhaps TRBD1 (6 bases). The CDR3 is made up of 14 amino acids. Trimming shortened V by 2 bases and J by 6 bases, and 11 bases separated the two germline ends. Germline lookup yields CDR1 MNHEY and CDR2 SVGAGI. CDR3 nucleotides: TGTGCCAGCAGTTACGTCCCAGGGGCTCAGCCCCAGCATTTT. Its protein product is CASSYVPGAQPQHF.

The chain joins TRBV28 to TRBJ2-3; maybe TRBD2 (6 bases). The CDR3 is made up of 14 amino acids. The germline V and J ends were trimmed by 4 bases and 2 bases, with 10 bases remaining between them. Germline V lookup: CDR1 MDHEN, CDR2 SYDVKM. This chain's CDR3 is CASSWTGDTDTQYF. In nucleotides, the CDR3 is TGTGCCAGCAGTTGGACGGGAGACACAGATACGCAGTATTTT.

This chain links TRBV18 with TRBJ1-3, with 9 nucleotides matching TRBD1. V dropped 5 bases and J dropped 1; count of bases not matched to a gene: 6. The CDR3 contains 16 residues. The germline gives CDR1 KGHSH, CDR2 LQKENI. CDR3 residues: CASSWTGAESGNTIYF. CDR3 nucleotides: TGTGCCAGCTCATGGACAGGGGCGGAATCTGGAAACACCATATATTTT.

This clone was seen once. The CDR3 DNA is TGTGCCAGCAGCTTCGACGGGGGCGGGGAGCTGTTTTTT. Residues: CASSFDGGGELFF. The rearrangement links TRBV7-9 to TRBJ2-2; a possible D gene is TRBD2 (6 bases). V lost 3 bases to trimming and J lost 7 bases, with 9 bases between them. This CDR3 is built from 13 residues. Per germline, CDR1 SEHNR and CDR2 FQNEAQ (reference sequence).

The chain recombines TRBV2 with TRBJ1-1, with D unresolved. This CDR3 is built from 12 residues. Germline V CDR1 and CDR2: SNHLY, FYNNEI. The ends were cut back, 6 bases at V and 5 bases at J, with 10 bases in the middle. For the CDR3, the DNA is TGTGCCAGCAGAGAGGGAAGGACTGAAGCTTTCTTT. Encoded protein: CASREGRTEAFF.

The J gene is TRBJ1-2, the V gene TRBV6-1; 9 bases map to TRBD1. CDR1 MNHNS and CDR2 SASEGT come from the germline V gene. With V trimmed by 5 bases and J by 5 bases, 9 bases remained unmatched. The length of the CDR3 is 15 residues. CDR3 amino acids: CASSSPPGQGYGYTF. In DNA form, the CDR3 reads TGTGCCAGCAGTTCGCCGCCGGGACAGGGTTATGGCTACACCTTC.

The rearrangement uses TRBV5-1 and TRBJ2-7, with D perhaps TRBD1 (6 bases). The CDR3 is 19 amino acids. V was trimmed by 0 bases and J by 0 bases, leaving 22 bases between them. Germline CDR1 SGHRS, CDR2 YFSETQ. CDR3 sequence reads: CASSLESQGALRSSYEQYF. CDR3 in DNA: TGCGCCAGCAGCTTGGAGTCACAGGGCGCCCTCAGGAGCTCCTACGAGCAGTACTTC.

The CDR3 region has the DNA TGCGCCAGCAGCATGGGACAGGGGGCGCGTTCACCCCTCCACTTT. It translates to CASSMGQGARSPLHF. The rearrangement joins TRBV4-1 to TRBJ1-6; TRBD1 matches 12 bases. Germline lookup yields CDR1 MGHRA and CDR2 YSYEKL. J lost 9 bases, V lost 5 bases, and 5 bases had no gene match. The CDR3 runs 15 residues.

The V and J genes are TRBV2 and TRBJ2-7, with 8 bases aligning to TRBD2. Germline CDR1 SNHLY, CDR2 FYNNEI. V gave up 1 base and J gave up 2 bases; unmatched junction bases: 13. CDR3 size: 18 residues. This CDR3 is CASSEGGGGGRPPYEQYF. The CDR3, as DNA: TGTGCCAGCAGTGAAGGAGGTGGCGGGGGGAGGCCCCCCTACGAGCAGTACTTC.